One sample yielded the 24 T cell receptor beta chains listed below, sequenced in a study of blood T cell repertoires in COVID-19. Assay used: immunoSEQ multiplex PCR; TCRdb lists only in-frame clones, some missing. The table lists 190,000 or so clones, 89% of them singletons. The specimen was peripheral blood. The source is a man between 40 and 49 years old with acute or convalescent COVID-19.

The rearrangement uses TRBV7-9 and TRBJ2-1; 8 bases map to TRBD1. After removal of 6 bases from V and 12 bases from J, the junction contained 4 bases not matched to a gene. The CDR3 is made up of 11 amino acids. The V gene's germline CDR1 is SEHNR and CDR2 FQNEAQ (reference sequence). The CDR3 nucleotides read TGTGCCAGCAGATGGGGGACAGGGCAGTTCTTC. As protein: CASRWGTGQFF.

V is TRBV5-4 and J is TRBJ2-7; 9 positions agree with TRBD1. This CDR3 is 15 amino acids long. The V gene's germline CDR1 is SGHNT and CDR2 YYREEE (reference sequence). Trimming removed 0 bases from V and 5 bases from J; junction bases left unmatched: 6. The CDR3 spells CASSLAMGQGDEQYF. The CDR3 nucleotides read TGTGCCAGCAGCTTGGCCATGGGACAGGGCGACGAGCAGTACTTC.

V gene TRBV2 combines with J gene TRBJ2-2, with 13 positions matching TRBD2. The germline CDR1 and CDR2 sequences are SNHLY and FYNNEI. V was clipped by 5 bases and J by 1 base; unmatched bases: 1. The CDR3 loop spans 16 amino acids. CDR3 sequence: CASSRLAGGNTGELFF. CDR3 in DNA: TGTGCCAGCAGTCGACTAGCGGGGGGGAACACCGGGGAGCTGTTTTTT. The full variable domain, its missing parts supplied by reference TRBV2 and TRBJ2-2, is EPEVTQTPSHQVTQMGQEVILRCVPISNHLYFYWYRQILGQKVEFLVSFYNNEISEKSEIFDDQFSVERPDGSNFTLKIRSTKLEDSAMYFCASSRLAGGNTGELFFGEGSRLTVL.

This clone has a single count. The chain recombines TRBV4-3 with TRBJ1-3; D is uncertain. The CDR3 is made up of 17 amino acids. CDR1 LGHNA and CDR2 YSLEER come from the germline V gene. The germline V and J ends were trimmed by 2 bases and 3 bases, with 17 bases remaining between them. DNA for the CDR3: TGCGCCAGCAGCCAAAATGTCCGCCTTAACAGTGGAAACACCATATATTTT. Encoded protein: CASSQNVRLNSGNTIYF.

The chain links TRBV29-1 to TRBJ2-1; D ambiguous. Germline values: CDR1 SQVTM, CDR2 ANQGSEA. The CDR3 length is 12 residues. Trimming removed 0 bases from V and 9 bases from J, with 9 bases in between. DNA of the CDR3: TGCAGCGTTGAAGATACTATCCCTGAGCAGTTCTTC. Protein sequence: CSVEDTIPEQFF.

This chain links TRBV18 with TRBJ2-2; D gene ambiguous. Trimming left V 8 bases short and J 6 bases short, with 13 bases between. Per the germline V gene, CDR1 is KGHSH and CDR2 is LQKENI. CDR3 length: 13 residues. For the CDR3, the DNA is TGTGCCAGCCAGTCCAGTCTCGCCGGGGAGCTGTTTTTT. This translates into CASQSSLAGELFF.

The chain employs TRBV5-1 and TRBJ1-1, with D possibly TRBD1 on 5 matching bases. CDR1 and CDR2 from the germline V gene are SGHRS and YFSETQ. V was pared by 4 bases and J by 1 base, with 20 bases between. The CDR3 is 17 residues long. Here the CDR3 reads CASSTRPGMVGNTEAFF. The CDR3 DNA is TGCGCCAGCAGCACCCGACCAGGGATGGTGGGGAACACTGAAGCTTTCTTT.

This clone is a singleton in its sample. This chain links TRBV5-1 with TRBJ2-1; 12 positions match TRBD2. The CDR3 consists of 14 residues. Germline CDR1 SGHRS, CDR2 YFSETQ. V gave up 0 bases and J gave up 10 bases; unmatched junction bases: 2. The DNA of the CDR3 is TGCGCCAGCAGCTTGGATACTAGCGGGGGGGAGCAGTTCTTC. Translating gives CASSLDTSGGEQFF.

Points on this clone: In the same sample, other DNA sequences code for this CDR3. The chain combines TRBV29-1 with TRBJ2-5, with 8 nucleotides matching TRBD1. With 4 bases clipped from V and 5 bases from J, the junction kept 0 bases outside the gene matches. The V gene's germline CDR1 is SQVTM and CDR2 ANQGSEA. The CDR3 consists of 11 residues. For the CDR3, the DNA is TGCAGCGTTGGACAGGGGGAGACCCAGTACTTC. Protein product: CSVGQGETQYF.

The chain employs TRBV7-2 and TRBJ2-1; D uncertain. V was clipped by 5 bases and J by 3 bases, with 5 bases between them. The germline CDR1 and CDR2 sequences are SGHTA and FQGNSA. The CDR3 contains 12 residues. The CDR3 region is CASSQVYNEQFF. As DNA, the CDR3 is TGTGCCAGCAGCCAGGTCTACAATGAGCAGTTCTTC.

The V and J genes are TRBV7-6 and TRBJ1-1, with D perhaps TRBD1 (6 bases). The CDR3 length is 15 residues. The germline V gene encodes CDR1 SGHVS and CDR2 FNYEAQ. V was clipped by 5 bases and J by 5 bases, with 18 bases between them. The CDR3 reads CASSHPTGGATEAFF. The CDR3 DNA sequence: TGTGCCAGCAGCCACCCCACGGGGGGCGCGACTGAAGCTTTCTTT. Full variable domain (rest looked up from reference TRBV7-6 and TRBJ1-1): GAGVSQSPRYKVTKRGQDVALRCDPISGHVSLYWYRQALGQGPEFLTYFNYEAQQDKSGLPNDRFSAERPEGSISTLTIQRTEQRDSAMYRCASSHPTGGATEAFFGQGTRLTVV.

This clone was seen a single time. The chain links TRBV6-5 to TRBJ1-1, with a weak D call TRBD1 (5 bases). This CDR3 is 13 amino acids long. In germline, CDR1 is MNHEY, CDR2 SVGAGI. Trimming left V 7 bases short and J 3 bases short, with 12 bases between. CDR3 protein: CASTRGRYTEAFF. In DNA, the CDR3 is TGTGCCAGCACTCGGGGGAGGTACACTGAAGCTTTCTTT.

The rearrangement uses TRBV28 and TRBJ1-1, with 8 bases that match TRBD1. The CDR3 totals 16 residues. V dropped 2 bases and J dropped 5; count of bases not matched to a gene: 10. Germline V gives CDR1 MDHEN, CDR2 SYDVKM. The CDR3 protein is CASSLEDRGGSTEAFF. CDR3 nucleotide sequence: TGTGCCAGCAGTTTAGAAGACAGGGGAGGTTCGACTGAAGCTTTCTTT.

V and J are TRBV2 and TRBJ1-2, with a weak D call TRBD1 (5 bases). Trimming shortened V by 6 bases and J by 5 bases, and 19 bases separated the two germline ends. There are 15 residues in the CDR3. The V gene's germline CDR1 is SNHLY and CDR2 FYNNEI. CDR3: CASRTERGERYGYTF. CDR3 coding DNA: TGTGCCAGCAGGACCGAAAGGGGCGAGAGGTATGGCTACACCTTC.

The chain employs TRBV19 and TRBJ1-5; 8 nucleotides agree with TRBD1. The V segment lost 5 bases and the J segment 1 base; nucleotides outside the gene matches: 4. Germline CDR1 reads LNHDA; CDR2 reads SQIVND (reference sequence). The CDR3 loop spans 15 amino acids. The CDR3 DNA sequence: TGTGCCAGTAGTGTGACAGGGGCGAGCAATCAGCCCCAGCATTTT. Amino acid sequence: CASSVTGASNQPQHF.

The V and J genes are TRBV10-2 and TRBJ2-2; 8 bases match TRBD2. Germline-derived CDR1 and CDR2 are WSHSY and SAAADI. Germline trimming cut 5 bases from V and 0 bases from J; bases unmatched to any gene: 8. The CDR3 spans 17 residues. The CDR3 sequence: CASSPSGGPTNTGELFF. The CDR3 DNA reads TGCGCCAGCAGTCCGAGCGGGGGCCCCACGAACACCGGGGAGCTGTTTTTT.

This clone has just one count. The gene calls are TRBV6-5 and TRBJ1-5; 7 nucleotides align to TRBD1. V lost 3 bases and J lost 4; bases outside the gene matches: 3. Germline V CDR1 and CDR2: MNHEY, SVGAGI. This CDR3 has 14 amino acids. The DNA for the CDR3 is TGTGCCAGCAGTTATGCAGGGGGGAATCAGCCCCAGCATTTT. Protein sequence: CASSYAGGNQPQHF.

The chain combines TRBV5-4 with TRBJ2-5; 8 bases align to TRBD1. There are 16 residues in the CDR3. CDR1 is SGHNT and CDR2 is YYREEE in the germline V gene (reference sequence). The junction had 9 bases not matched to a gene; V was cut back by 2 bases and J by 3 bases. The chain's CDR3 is CASSLAPTGAEETQYF. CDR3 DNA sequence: TGTGCCAGCAGCTTAGCCCCGACAGGGGCAGAAGAGACCCAGTACTTC.

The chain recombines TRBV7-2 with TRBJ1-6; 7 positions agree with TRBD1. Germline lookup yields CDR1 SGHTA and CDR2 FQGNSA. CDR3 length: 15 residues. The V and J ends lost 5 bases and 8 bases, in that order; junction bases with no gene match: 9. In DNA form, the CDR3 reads TGTGCCAGCAGCCCCCGGGACAGTTCGTATTCACCCCTCCACTTT. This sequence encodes CASSPRDSSYSPLHF.

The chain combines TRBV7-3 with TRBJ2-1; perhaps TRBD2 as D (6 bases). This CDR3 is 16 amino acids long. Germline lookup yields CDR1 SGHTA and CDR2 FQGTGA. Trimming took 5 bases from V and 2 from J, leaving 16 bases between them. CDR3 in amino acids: CASSGPGGTTYNEQFF. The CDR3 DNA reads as TGTGCCAGCAGCGGACCCGGGGGTACAACCTACAATGAGCAGTTCTTC.

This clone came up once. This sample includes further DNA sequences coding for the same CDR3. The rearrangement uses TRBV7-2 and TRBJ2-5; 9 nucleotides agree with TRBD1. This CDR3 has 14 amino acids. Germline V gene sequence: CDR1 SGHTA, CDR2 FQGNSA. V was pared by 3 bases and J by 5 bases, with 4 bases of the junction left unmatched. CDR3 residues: CASSLDRGRETQYF. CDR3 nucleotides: TGTGCCAGCAGCTTGGACAGGGGCAGGGAGACCCAGTACTTC.

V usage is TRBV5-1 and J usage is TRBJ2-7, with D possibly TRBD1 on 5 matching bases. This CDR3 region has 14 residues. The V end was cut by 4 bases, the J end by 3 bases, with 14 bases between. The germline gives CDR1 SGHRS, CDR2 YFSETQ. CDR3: CASSLKPDSYEQYF. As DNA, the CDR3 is TGCGCCAGCAGCCTGAAACCCGACAGCTACGAGCAGTACTTC.

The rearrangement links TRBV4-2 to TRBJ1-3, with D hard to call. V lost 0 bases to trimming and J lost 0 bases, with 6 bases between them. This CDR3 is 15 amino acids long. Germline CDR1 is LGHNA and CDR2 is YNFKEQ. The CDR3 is CASSQDQVSGNTIYF. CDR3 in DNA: TGTGCCAGCAGCCAAGATCAGGTCTCTGGAAACACCATATATTTT.

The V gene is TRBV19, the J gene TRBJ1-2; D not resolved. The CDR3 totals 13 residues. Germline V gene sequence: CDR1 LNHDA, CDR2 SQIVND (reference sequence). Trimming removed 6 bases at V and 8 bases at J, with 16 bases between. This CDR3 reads CASSRSRNSGYTF. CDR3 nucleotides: TGTGCCAGTAGCCGATCCAGGAACTCGGGCTACACCTTC.